This TCR beta chain is from a study of T-cell reconstitution after alpha-beta-depleted transplantation in children. Overall study results and limits: High day-60 TCRbeta diversity in some patients came from surviving recipient T cells and thymic progenitors. At around two months after transplant, the alpha-beta T cells were reportedly derived from several hundred expanded clones that came from non-depleted graft cells.

The TCRbeta library was prepared with unique molecular identifiers. TCRdb used MiXCR to reprocess the PCR reads, holding one entry per CDR3 protein. The table includes 200,000 to 300,000 distinct CDR3 sequences, around 25% detected once. Of note for this clonotype: What it recognizes is unknown.

CDR1 is DFQATT, CDR2 SNEGSKA, per germline (reference sequence). V gave up 4 bases and J gave up 14 bases, with 16 bases separating them. The CDR3 totals 11 residues. This chain links TRBV20-1 with TRBJ2-3; D tentatively reads TRBD1 or TRBD2 (6 bases each). The clonotype originates from a female patient aged 2-10 years who had a stem cell transplant for congenital amegakaryocytic thrombocytopenia, so the T cells may come from the graft donor. The sample in question was PBMCs, mostly from graft donor cells, obtained 360 days after TCRalphabeta/CD19-depleted stem cell transplant. CDR3 loop: CSANPGASRYF. The CDR3 coding sequence is TGCAGTGCTAATCCGGGGGCGTCAAGGTATTTT.